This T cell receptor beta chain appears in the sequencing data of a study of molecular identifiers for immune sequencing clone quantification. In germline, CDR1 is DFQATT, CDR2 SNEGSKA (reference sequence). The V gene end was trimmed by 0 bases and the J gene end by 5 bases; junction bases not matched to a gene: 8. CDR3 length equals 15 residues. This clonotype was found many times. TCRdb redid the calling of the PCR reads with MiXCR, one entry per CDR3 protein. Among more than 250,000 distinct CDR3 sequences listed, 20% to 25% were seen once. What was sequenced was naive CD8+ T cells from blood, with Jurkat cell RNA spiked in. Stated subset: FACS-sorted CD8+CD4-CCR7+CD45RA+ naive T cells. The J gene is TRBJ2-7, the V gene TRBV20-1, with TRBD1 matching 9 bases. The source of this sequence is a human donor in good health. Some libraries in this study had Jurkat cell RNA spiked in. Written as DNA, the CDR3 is TGCAGTGCTAGAGAGGACAGGGGATCCCCTGACGAGCAGTACTTC. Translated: CSAREDRGSPDEQYF.